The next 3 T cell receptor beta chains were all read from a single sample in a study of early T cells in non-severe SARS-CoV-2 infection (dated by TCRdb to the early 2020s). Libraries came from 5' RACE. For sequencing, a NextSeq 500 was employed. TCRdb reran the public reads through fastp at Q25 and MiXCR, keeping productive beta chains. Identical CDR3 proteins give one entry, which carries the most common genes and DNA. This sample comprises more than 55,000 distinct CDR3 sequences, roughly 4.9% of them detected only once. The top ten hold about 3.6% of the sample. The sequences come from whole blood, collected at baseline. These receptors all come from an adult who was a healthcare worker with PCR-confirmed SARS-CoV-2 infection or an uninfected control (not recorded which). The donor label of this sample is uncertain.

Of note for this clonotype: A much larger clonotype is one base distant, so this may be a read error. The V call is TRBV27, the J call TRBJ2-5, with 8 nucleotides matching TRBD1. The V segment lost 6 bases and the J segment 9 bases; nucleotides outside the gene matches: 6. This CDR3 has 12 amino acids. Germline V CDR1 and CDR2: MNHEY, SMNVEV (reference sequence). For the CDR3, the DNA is TGTGCCAGCAGCGGACAGGGTGAGGCCCAGTACTTC. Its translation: CASSGQGEAQYF.

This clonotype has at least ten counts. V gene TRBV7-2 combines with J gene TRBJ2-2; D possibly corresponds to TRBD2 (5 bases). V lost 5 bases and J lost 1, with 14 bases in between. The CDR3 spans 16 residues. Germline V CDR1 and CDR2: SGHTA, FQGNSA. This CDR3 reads CASSPLRAVNTGELFF. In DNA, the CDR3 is TGTGCCAGCAGCCCCTTGAGAGCGGTGAACACCGGGGAGCTGTTTTTT.

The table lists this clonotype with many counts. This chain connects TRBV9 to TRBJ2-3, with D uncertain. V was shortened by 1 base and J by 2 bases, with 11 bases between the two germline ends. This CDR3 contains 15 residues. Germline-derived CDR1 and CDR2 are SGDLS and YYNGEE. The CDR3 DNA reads TGTGCCAGCAGCGTAAGTGGGAAGGTCACAGATACGCAGTATTTT. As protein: CASSVSGKVTDTQYF.